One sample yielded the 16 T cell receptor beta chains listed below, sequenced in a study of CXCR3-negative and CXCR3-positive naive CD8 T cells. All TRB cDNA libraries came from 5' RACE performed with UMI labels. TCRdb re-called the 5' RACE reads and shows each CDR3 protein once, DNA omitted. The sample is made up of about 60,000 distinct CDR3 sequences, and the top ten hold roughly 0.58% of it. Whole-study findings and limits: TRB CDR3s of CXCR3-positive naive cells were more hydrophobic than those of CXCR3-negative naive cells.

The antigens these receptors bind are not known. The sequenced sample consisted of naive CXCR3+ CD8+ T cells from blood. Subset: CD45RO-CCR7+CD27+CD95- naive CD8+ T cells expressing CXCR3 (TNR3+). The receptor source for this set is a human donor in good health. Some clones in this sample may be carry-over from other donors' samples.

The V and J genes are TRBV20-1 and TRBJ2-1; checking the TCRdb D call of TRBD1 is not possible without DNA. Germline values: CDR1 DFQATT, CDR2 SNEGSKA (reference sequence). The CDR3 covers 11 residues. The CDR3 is CSVPGSNEQFF.

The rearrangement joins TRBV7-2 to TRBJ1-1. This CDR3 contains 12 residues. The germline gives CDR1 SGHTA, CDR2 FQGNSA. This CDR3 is CASSAVFTEAFF.

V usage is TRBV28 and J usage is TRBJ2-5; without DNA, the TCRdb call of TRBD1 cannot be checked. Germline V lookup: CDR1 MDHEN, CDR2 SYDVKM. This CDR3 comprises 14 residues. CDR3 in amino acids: CASRYYRAQETQYF.

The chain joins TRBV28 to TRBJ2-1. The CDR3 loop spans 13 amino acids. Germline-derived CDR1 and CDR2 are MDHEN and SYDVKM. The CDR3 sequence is CASSFGANNEQFF.

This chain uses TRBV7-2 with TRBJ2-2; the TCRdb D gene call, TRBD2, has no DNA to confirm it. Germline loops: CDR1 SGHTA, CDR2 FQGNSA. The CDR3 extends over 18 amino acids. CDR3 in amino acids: CASSHSTPWRENTGELFF.

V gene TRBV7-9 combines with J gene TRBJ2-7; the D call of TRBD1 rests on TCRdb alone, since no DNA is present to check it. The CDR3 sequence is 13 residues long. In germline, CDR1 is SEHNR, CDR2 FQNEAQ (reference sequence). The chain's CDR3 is CASSPPGTYEQYF. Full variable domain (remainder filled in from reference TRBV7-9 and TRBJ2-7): DTGVSQNPRHKITKRGQNVTFRCDPISEHNRLYWYRQTLGQGPEFLTYFQNEAQLEKSRLLSDRFSAERPKGSFSTLEIQRTEQGDSAMYLCASSPPGTYEQYFGPGTRLTVT.

The CDR3 loop is CASRRGAQAYEQYF. This sequence joins TRBV5-1 and TRBJ2-7; TCRdb's D gene call, TRBD1, goes unchecked for lack of DNA. The CDR3 contains 14 residues. Germline V gene data show CDR1 as SGHRS and CDR2 as YFSETQ.

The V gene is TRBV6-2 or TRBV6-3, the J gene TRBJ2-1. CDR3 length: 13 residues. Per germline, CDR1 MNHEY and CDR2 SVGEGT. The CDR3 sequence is CASSYTADNEQFF.

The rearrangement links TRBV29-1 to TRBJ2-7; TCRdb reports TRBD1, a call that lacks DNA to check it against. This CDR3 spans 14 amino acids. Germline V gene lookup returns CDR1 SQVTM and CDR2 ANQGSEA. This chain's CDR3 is CSFKGGHGAREQYF.

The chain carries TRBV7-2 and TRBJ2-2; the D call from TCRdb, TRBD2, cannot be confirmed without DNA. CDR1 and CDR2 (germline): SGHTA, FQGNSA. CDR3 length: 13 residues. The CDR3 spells CASSLGEPGELFF.

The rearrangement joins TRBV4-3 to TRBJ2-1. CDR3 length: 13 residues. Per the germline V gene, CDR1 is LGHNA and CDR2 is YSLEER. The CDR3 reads CASSQDGSNEQFF.

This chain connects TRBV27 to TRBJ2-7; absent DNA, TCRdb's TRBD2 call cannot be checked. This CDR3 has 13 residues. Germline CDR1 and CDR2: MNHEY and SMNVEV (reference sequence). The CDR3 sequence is CANTKAGVYEQYF.

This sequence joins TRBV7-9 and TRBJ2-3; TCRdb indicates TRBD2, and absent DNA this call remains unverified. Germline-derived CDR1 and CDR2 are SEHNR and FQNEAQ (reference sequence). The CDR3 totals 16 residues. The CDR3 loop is CASTRPQGGSTDTQYF.

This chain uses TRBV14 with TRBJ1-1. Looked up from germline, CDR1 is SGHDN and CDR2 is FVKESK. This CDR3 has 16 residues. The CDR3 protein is CASSQVAGFMNTEAFF.

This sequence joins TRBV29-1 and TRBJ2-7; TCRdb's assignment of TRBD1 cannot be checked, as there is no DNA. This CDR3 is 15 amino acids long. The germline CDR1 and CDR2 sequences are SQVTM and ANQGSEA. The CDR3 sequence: CSVSSGQGVIYEQYF.

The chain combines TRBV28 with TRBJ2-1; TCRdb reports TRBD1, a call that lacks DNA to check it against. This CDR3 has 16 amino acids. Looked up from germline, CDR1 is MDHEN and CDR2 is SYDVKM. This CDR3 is CASSPTPGVLYNEQFF.